The sequence of this T cell receptor beta chain was determined in a study of T cell responses to AZD1222 COVID-19 vaccine. The overall study: Second doses were pooled across both intervals (about 4 or about 12 weeks). Findings and limits, study-wide: Only 6 or 7 people who got AZD1222 tested seropositive at baseline.

The CDR3 totals 13 residues. The germline V gene encodes CDR1 LNHNV and CDR2 YYDKDF (reference sequence). V lost 1 base and J 1 base, leaving 4 bases between the germline ends. With respect to this clone: Its cognate antigen is unknown.

Clones were sequenced by immunoSEQ multiplex PCR, and TCRdb holds only the in-frame ones, with some missing. The top ten hold approximately 4.8% of the sample, which has 150,000 or so clones, roughly 92% seen once. Sample: peripheral blood, taken on day 0 of AZD1222 vaccination. V usage is TRBV15 and J usage is TRBJ1-1; no clear D gene. The sequence was obtained from an adult in good health. The CDR3 bases are TGTGCCACCAGCAGAGCAAGGAACACTGAAGCTTTCTTT. Encoded protein: CATSRARNTEAFF.